These T cell receptor beta chains were read from a single sample in a study of T cells in localized non-small cell lung cancer. Repertoires were generated with immunoSEQ multiplex PCR, while TCRdb's copy carries only in-frame clones and drops some. The data show tens of thousands of clones, with roughly 86% seen just once and about 2.8% held by the top ten. This specimen was peripheral blood, taken before any cancer treatment. These receptors were obtained from a female donor of 60 years or more with stage I squamous cell lung carcinoma. The CDR3 runs from the conserved cysteine through the conserved F or W. Each record gives: J gene, V gene, clone size, D gene, CDR3 DNA, CDR3 protein. The D gene is left open where the match is weak. Where a row states a size, it is once, few, many or the class of an expanded clone; other rows omit it.

j_gene: TRBJ2-5; v_gene: TRBV5-4; abundance: .; d_gene: TRBD2; CDR3nt: TGTGCCAGCAGTTTGACTAGCGGTAACCAAGAGACCCAGTACTTC; CDR3aa: CASSLTSGNQETQYF
j_gene: TRBJ2-5; v_gene: TRBV6-1; abundance: .; d_gene: TRBD2; CDR3nt: TGTGCCAGCAGACTAGCGGGAGTCGGGGAGACCCAGTACTTC; CDR3aa: CASRLAGVGETQYF
j_gene: TRBJ1-2; v_gene: TRBV18; abundance: .; d_gene: .; CDR3nt: TGTGCCAGCTCACCACTACTTGGACAGCCCAAGGGCTACACCTTC; CDR3aa: CASSPLLGQPKGYTF
j_gene: TRBJ2-1; v_gene: TRBV5-1; abundance: .; d_gene: TRBD2; CDR3nt: TGCGCCAGCAGCCCGACTAGCGGCTACTACAATGAGCAGTTCTTC; CDR3aa: CASSPTSGYYNEQFF
j_gene: TRBJ2-7; v_gene: TRBV6-6; abundance: .; d_gene: .; CDR3nt: TGTGCCAGCAGTCGGCGGGGGCCAGAAGACGAGCAGTACTTC; CDR3aa: CASSRRGPEDEQYF
j_gene: TRBJ1-2; v_gene: TRBV15; abundance: .; d_gene: .; CDR3nt: TGTGCCACCAGCAGAGTGGACACTAACTATGGCTACACCTTC; CDR3aa: CATSRVDTNYGYTF
j_gene: TRBJ2-5; v_gene: TRBV5-1; abundance: .; d_gene: TRBD2; CDR3nt: TGCGCCAGCGGACTAGCGGGAGGGGGTCAAGAGACCCAGTACTTC; CDR3aa: CASGLAGGGQETQYF
j_gene: TRBJ2-3; v_gene: TRBV7-2; abundance: .; d_gene: TRBD2; CDR3nt: TGTGCCAGCAGCCCTCGGGCTAGCGGCTCCACATATACGCAGTATTTT; CDR3aa: CASSPRASGSTYTQYF
j_gene: TRBJ2-4; v_gene: TRBV23-1; abundance: .; d_gene: TRBD2; CDR3nt: TGCGCCAGCAGTGGACTAGCGGGGACCAAAAACATTCAGTACTTC; CDR3aa: CASSGLAGTKNIQYF
j_gene: TRBJ2-7; v_gene: TRBV7-8; abundance: .; d_gene: TRBD1; CDR3nt: TGTGCCAGCAGCTTAGAGGGCGTAGGGGGCCCCTCCTACGAGCAGTACTTC; CDR3aa: CASSLEGVGGPSYEQYF
j_gene: TRBJ2-7; v_gene: TRBV4-1; abundance: .; d_gene: TRBD2; CDR3nt: TGCGCCAGCAGCCAAGAAAGGGCGGGAGGGCCCTCCTACGAGCAGTACTTC; CDR3aa: CASSQERAGGPSYEQYF
j_gene: TRBJ1-3; v_gene: TRBV15; abundance: .; d_gene: .; CDR3nt: TGTGCCACCAGCAGAGGCCGGGGATCAACGGGAAACACCATATATTTT; CDR3aa: CATSRGRGSTGNTIYF
j_gene: TRBJ2-5; v_gene: TRBV5-4; abundance: .; d_gene: .; CDR3nt: TGTGCCAGCAGCTTGAACGGCCCAGAGTACTTC; CDR3aa: CASSLNGPEYF
j_gene: TRBJ1-2; v_gene: TRBV5-6; abundance: .; d_gene: .; CDR3nt: TGTGCCAGCAGCTCGTTATATGCCTACACCTTC; CDR3aa: CASSSLYAYTF
j_gene: TRBJ1-5; v_gene: TRBV25-1; abundance: .; d_gene: .; CDR3nt: TGTGCCAGCAGTGAAGGGGCGGGGCCCCAGCCCCAGCATTTT; CDR3aa: CASSEGAGPQPQHF
j_gene: TRBJ2-1; v_gene: TRBV4-3; abundance: .; d_gene: .; CDR3nt: TGCGCCAGCAGCCGTCTTTTAGAGGACAATGAGCAGTTCTTC; CDR3aa: CASSRLLEDNEQFF
j_gene: TRBJ2-1; v_gene: TRBV5-4; abundance: .; d_gene: .; CDR3nt: TGTGCCAGCAGCTTGGGGACCGGGATCGTCAATGAGCAGTTCTTC; CDR3aa: CASSLGTGIVNEQFF
j_gene: TRBJ2-7; v_gene: TRBV6-6; abundance: .; d_gene: TRBD2; CDR3nt: TGTGCCAGCAGTTACAGGAAGAGCGGGAGCTCCTACGAGCAGTACTTC; CDR3aa: CASSYRKSGSSYEQYF
j_gene: TRBJ1-5; v_gene: TRBV4-3; abundance: .; d_gene: .; CDR3nt: TGCGCCAGCAGCCAAGACTTGGGAAATGGCAATCAGCCCCAGCATTTT; CDR3aa: CASSQDLGNGNQPQHF
j_gene: TRBJ2-2; v_gene: TRBV30; abundance: .; d_gene: .; CDR3nt: TGTGCCTGTTCAGGGAACACCGGGGAGCTGTTTTTT; CDR3aa: CACSGNTGELFF
j_gene: TRBJ2-5; v_gene: TRBV4-3; abundance: .; d_gene: .; CDR3nt: TGCGCCAGCAGCCAAGATCCCAGAACCCAAGAGACCCAGTACTTC; CDR3aa: CASSQDPRTQETQYF
j_gene: TRBJ1-2; v_gene: TRBV7-9; abundance: .; d_gene: .; CDR3nt: TGTGCCAGCAGCCCCAGAGAGGGGTTTGGCTACACCTTC; CDR3aa: CASSPREGFGYTF
j_gene: TRBJ2-5; v_gene: TRBV27; abundance: .; d_gene: TRBD2; CDR3nt: TGTGCCAGCAGTTTATGGCCAGCGGGAGGGCCGAGGGAGACCCAGTACTTC; CDR3aa: CASSLWPAGGPRETQYF
j_gene: TRBJ1-1; v_gene: TRBV2; abundance: .; d_gene: .; CDR3nt: TGTGCCAGCAGTTATAACAGATTGAACACTGAAGCTTTCTTT; CDR3aa: CASSYNRLNTEAFF
j_gene: TRBJ2-1; v_gene: TRBV7-6; abundance: .; d_gene: TRBD2; CDR3nt: TGTGCCAGCATTTCTAGGGGCGGTAGCGGGAGCGGCGAGCAGTTCTTC; CDR3aa: CASISRGGSGSGEQFF
j_gene: TRBJ2-5; v_gene: TRBV7-8; abundance: .; d_gene: .; CDR3nt: TGTGCCACCGGTTTGGTGGGATGGGGCACACAAGAGACCCAGTACTTC; CDR3aa: CATGLVGWGTQETQYF
j_gene: TRBJ2-7; v_gene: TRBV6-5; abundance: .; d_gene: .; CDR3nt: TGTGCCAGCAGTCCTAGGGGGTTGACCGAGCAGTACTTC; CDR3aa: CASSPRGLTEQYF
j_gene: TRBJ2-1; v_gene: TRBV4-3; abundance: .; d_gene: .; CDR3nt: TGCGCCAGCAGCCCTCTCAAGATAGGTAGCGGTCGAAGGAATGAGCAGTTCTTC; CDR3aa: CASSPLKIGSGRRNEQFF
j_gene: TRBJ2-7; v_gene: TRBV27; abundance: .; d_gene: TRBD2; CDR3nt: TGTGCCAGCAGTTCCGACAGGGGACTAGCGGGATACTACGAGCAGTACTTC; CDR3aa: CASSSDRGLAGYYEQYF
j_gene: TRBJ1-5; v_gene: TRBV11-2; abundance: .; d_gene: .; CDR3nt: TGTGCCAGCAGCTTAACCACAGGGTTATTTGGATATAGCAATCAGCCCCAGCATTTT; CDR3aa: CASSLTTGLFGYSNQPQHF
j_gene: TRBJ1-5; v_gene: TRBV6-6; abundance: .; d_gene: TRBD1; CDR3nt: TGTGCCGCCACCACAGGGGGCTCAGGTCAGCCCCAGCATTTT; CDR3aa: CAATTGGSGQPQHF
j_gene: TRBJ2-1; v_gene: TRBV11-3; abundance: .; d_gene: TRBD1; CDR3nt: TGTGCCAGCAGCCAAAGACAGGGGGGCTGGGATGAGCAGTTCTTC; CDR3aa: CASSQRQGGWDEQFF
j_gene: TRBJ1-3; v_gene: TRBV10-3; abundance: .; d_gene: TRBD1; CDR3nt: TGTGCCATCAGTACCCGGGACAGCTATCCACGAAACACCATATATTTT; CDR3aa: CAISTRDSYPRNTIYF
j_gene: TRBJ1-1; v_gene: TRBV19; abundance: .; d_gene: .; CDR3nt: TGTGCCAGTAGTATAGCGTTTAGGGGAGGCGACACTGAAGCTTTCTTT; CDR3aa: CASSIAFRGGDTEAFF
j_gene: TRBJ1-4; v_gene: TRBV25-1; abundance: .; d_gene: TRBD1; CDR3nt: TGTGCCAGCACCACCGGGACAGCCTTTAATGAAAAACTGTTTTTT; CDR3aa: CASTTGTAFNEKLFF
j_gene: TRBJ2-7; v_gene: TRBV6-5; abundance: .; d_gene: .; CDR3nt: TGTGCCAGCAGTGAACTTTACGAGCAGTACTTC; CDR3aa: CASSELYEQYF
j_gene: TRBJ2-1; v_gene: TRBV7-6; abundance: .; d_gene: TRBD2; CDR3nt: TGTGCCAGCAGCTTATTGAGCGGGAGGGCCTACAATGAGCAGTTCTTC; CDR3aa: CASSLLSGRAYNEQFF
j_gene: TRBJ1-2; v_gene: TRBV6-1; abundance: .; d_gene: .; CDR3nt: TGTGCCAGCAGTGAACTACCCGGTTCAAAGGGCCTACGGGGTGGCTACACCTTC; CDR3aa: CASSELPGSKGLRGGYTF
j_gene: TRBJ2-5; v_gene: TRBV19; abundance: .; d_gene: TRBD2; CDR3nt: TGTGCCAGTAGTAAGGCTAGCGGGAGGAGAGAGACCCAGTACTTC; CDR3aa: CASSKASGRRETQYF
j_gene: TRBJ2-5; v_gene: TRBV11-2; abundance: .; d_gene: TRBD2; CDR3nt: TGTGCCAGCAGCTTAGGTGTAGCGGGAGGCAAAGAGACCCAGTACTTC; CDR3aa: CASSLGVAGGKETQYF
j_gene: TRBJ2-2; v_gene: TRBV7-2; abundance: .; d_gene: .; CDR3nt: TGTGCCAGCGCCCGCAGGCCTCCGAACACCGGGGAGCTGTTTTTT; CDR3aa: CASARRPPNTGELFF
j_gene: TRBJ2-1; v_gene: TRBV7-6; abundance: .; d_gene: .; CDR3nt: TGTGCCAGCAGCTTCACAGCGGTCTCCTACAATGAGCAGTTCTTC; CDR3aa: CASSFTAVSYNEQFF
j_gene: TRBJ2-1; v_gene: TRBV30; abundance: .; d_gene: TRBD1; CDR3nt: TGTGCCTGGAGTGAACGGGGACAGGAGACATACAATGAGCAGTTCTTC; CDR3aa: CAWSERGQETYNEQFF
j_gene: TRBJ2-7; v_gene: TRBV4-3; abundance: .; d_gene: TRBD1; CDR3nt: TGCGCCAGCAGCTTTACAGGGGGGTCTTCCTCCTACGAGCAGTACTTC; CDR3aa: CASSFTGGSSSYEQYF
j_gene: TRBJ2-1; v_gene: TRBV19; abundance: once; d_gene: TRBD1; CDR3nt: TGTGCCAGTTCCCGGGACAGGGGCGCGGGAGCGTCCTACAATGAGCAGTTCTTC; CDR3aa: CASSRDRGAGASYNEQFF
j_gene: TRBJ1-2; v_gene: TRBV7-9; abundance: few; d_gene: .; CDR3nt: TGTGCCAGCAGCCCGACGAGATCCTATGGCTACACCTTC; CDR3aa: CASSPTRSYGYTF
j_gene: TRBJ1-2; v_gene: TRBV19; abundance: .; d_gene: .; CDR3nt: TGTGCCAGTAGGATAGGGGGAAATGGCTACACCTTC; CDR3aa: CASRIGGNGYTF
j_gene: TRBJ1-4; v_gene: TRBV7-8; abundance: .; d_gene: .; CDR3nt: TGTGCCAGCAGCTTGAACAGGAGTCTCTACCGGGGGGAAAAACTGTTTTTT; CDR3aa: CASSLNRSLYRGEKLFF
j_gene: TRBJ1-4; v_gene: TRBV18; abundance: .; d_gene: TRBD1; CDR3nt: TGTGCCAGCTCACCACAGAACAGGGGAACGGCTAATGAAAAACTGTTTTTT; CDR3aa: CASSPQNRGTANEKLFF